The clone carrying this T cell receptor beta chain was recorded many times. MiXCR, applied by TCRdb to the 5' RACE reads, yields one record per CDR3 protein. The table has 90,000 to 130,000 distinct CDR3 sequences, 7.5% to 9.5% seen once. The data originate from a study of T cells after yellow fever vaccination. Overall study: The SMART-Seq v4 Ultra Low Input method served to prepare the low-cell-number fractions.

The CDR3 has 16 residues. Germline V gene data show CDR1 as DFQATT and CDR2 as SNEGSKA (reference sequence). V gave up 1 base and J gave up 1 base; unmatched junction bases: 7. This receptor was identified in a man aged 25 to 45 who received the YFV17D yellow fever vaccine. This chain connects TRBV20-1 to TRBJ2-1; TRBD2 matches 7 bases. The material sequenced was CD8+ T cells sorted from PBMCs, taken 45 days after the yellow fever booster vaccination. CDR3 residues: CSARVRSGASYNEQFF. As DNA, the CDR3 is TGCAGTGCTAGAGTTCGCAGCGGGGCTTCCTACAATGAGCAGTTCTTC.